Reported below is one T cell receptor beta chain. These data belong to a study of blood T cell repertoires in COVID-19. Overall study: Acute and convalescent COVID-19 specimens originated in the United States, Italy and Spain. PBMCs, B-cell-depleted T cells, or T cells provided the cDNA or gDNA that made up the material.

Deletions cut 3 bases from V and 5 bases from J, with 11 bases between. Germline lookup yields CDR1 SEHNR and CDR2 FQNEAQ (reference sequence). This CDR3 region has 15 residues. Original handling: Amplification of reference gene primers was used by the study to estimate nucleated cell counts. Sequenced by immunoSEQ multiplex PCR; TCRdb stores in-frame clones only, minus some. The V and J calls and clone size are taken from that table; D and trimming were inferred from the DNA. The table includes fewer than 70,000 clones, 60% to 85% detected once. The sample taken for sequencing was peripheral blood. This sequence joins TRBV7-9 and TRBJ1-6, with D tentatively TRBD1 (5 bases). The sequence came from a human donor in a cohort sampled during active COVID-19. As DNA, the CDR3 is TGTGCCAGCAGCTTGCGGGACGGAAATAATTCACCCCTCCACTTT. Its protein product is CASSLRDGNNSPLHF.